The text below deals with one T cell receptor beta chain. There are a few counts of this clonotype. Its target antigen remains unknown. Base qualities are not recorded, but no much larger clone differs from it by a single base. Every donor in the study was a healthy Caucasian. Three unrelated non-twin adults were additionally sequenced: a male aged 18 to 29, a male aged 50 to 59 and a female aged 50 to 59. Using Miltenyi CD45RO+ enrichment and human naive T-cell isolation kits, memory (CD45RO+) and naive T cells were isolated from PBMC. This entry comes from a study of identical twins (dated by TCRdb to the mid-2010s). About the study as a whole: To test whether fetal clonotypes persist, this study deep-sequenced TCR alpha and beta repertoires from monozygotic twins, from unrelated adults of various ages, and from cord blood. Replicate twin experiments were performed at different times using different library preparation protocols to rule out contamination. What the work shows at the level of the full study, not this receptor alone: Abundant cord blood beta clonotypes had fewer insertions, young adult naive repertoires showed a similar but weaker trend, and memory repertoires showed no such trend. Invariant T cells such as MAIT and iNKT could partly confound zero-insertion analyses, though diverse VJ usage argued against this for most clonotypes. A weaker excess of twin sharing was found in beta out-of-frame sequences because the signal-to-noise ratio was lowered by fewer shared sequences. Because the same donors could not be followed over many years, conclusions were based on cross-sectional statistical analysis. Out-of-frame TCR alpha sharing in monozygotic twins was systematically underestimated by recombination models, whereas sharing between unrelated individuals was in agreement with the recombination models. Compared with coincidental sharing between unrelated individuals, out-of-frame TCR alpha sequences shared between twins had an excess of sequences with low generation probability.

Library generation was performed with 5' RACE. Instrument on record: Illumina HiSeq 2000. Template switching added a universal primer binding site, and the final cDNA carried a unique molecular identifier that allowed TCR cDNA molecules to be counted accurately. First-strand cDNA for TCR alpha and beta chains was synthesized from specific primers in the conserved constant-segment region. To control for contamination, every cDNA library was double barcoded, receiving both a SMART-Mk sample barcode and Illumina barcodes. Two successive PCR steps introduced TruSeq adapter sequences along with Illumina sample barcodes. Sequencing of the TCR alpha and beta cDNA libraries was done on the Illumina HiSeq platform using custom primers. Processing in the source paper ran as follows. MiGEC processed the raw reads to extract unique molecular identifiers, while MiXCR was used to determine the CDR3 positions. Recombination models were inferred per individual with the repgenHMM and IGoR tools using an EM algorithm. The analysis of shared clonotypes was done with the tcR package in R, with sharing normalized by the product of cloneset sizes. To study raw recombination without the effects of thymic and clonal selection, out-of-frame nonproductive sequences were analyzed. The raw public reads went through TCRdb reprocessing: fastp at Q25, MiXCR clone calling, in-frame beta chains kept. Rows with one shared CDR3 protein collapse into an entry with the most common genes and DNA. TCRdb's processing, not the authors' own work, is the source of the V and J calls. For this sample the table gives roughly 690,000 distinct CDR3 sequences, of which 6% to 6.5% were detected only once. The leading ten clones occupy roughly 2% of the sample.

As encoded in the germline V gene (reference sequence), CDR1 is MNHEY while CDR2 is SMNVEV. Between the V and J ends, shortened by 6 bases and 2 bases respectively, the junction contains 18 bases. The CDR3 contains 16 residues, cysteine and phenylalanine counted. Only the CDR3 DNA stays, 48 bases, in frame from base 1. The sequence links TRBV27 to TRBJ2-3; no D gene call is confident. Sample: naive T cells sorted from blood. What this sample's cell subset or site label stands for: cells isolated with a human naive T-cell isolation kit. The receptor was isolated from a man aged 18 to 30 in good health. CDR3 protein: CASSYSTFPATDTQYF. The base sequence is TGTGCCAGCAGCTACTCGACATTCCCGGCCACAGATACGCAGTATTTT.